This is a list of T cell receptor beta chains from one sample in a study of glioma-infiltrating T cells. TCRdb redid the calling of the multiplex PCR reads with MiXCR, one entry per CDR3 protein. Here the sample spans around 130,000 distinct CDR3 sequences, 20% to 25% being singletons. The sequenced material came from glioma tissue, nonneoplastic brain tissue, or PBMCs (not recorded which). The receptors come from a human donor with low-grade glioma or glioblastoma, undergoing nonglioma brain surgery, or in good health (not recorded which). Each CDR3 is given without its conserved first and last residue.

V	J	CDR3
TRBV24-1	TRBJ1-1	ATSEAGAAF
TRBV11-3	TRBJ1-1	ASSLGRLGTEAF
TRBV19	TRBJ2-1	ASTSPGTGAYNEQF
TRBV30	TRBJ1-5	AWSPRDNQPQH
TRBV5-1	TRBJ1-2	ASSLGGTSDYGYT
TRBV7-2	TRBJ2-1	ASSLPLGRGAGYEQF
TRBV7-3	TRBJ1-4	ASSLTPGEKLF
TRBV28	TRBJ2-1	ASSLNGAHNEQF
TRBV27	TRBJ1-1	ASSFQVYTEAF
TRBV27	TRBJ1-5	ATNDPRGGQPQH
TRBV7-6	TRBJ1-1	ASSFPRRGSRGTEAF
TRBV5-1	TRBJ1-2	ASSLERGGDYT
TRBV3-1	TRBJ2-1	ASSRSWNYNEQF
TRBV18	TRBJ1-1	ASSPGTGSTEAF
TRBV20-1	TRBJ2-5	SARDPAGGNQETQY
TRBV20-1	TRBJ2-5	SAADRVQETQY
TRBV7-2	TRBJ2-5	ASSPDPNQETQY
TRBV18	TRBJ1-5	ASSHLQNQPQH
TRBV19	TRBJ2-5	ASSPRTGGGETQY
TRBV20-1	TRBJ2-1	SAKNNEQF
TRBV5-1	TRBJ1-6	ASRWQGNSPLH
TRBV11-1	TRBJ2-3	ASSALAGSTDTQY
TRBV7-9	TRBJ1-2	ASSLASGDGGYT
TRBV4-1	TRBJ1-3	ASSQEPTVFSGNTIY
TRBV11-2	TRBJ2-3	ASSLSCSPDTQY
TRBV14	TRBJ1-1	ASSQRITMNTEAF
TRBV5-1	TRBJ2-1	ASSLGHNEQF
TRBV4-1	TRBJ1-6	ASSHGLLSYNSPLH
TRBV7-2	TRBJ2-3	ASSFPSSSGGESTDTQY
TRBV19	TRBJ1-1	ASIPMTPFAEAF
TRBV6-1	TRBJ1-2	ASSGSPGYGYT